The 17 T cell receptor beta chains in this list originate from one sample, sequenced in a study of shared clonotypes between healthy human individuals. TCRdb's copy holds only in-frame clones and misses some; the assay was immunoSEQ multiplex PCR. The sample shows 2 million to 2.5 million clones, more than 90% of them seen only once. Sequenced input: naive CD4+ T cells sorted from blood. Subset denoted: CD45RA+ positively selected. These receptors originate from a man aged 18 to 35 in good health.

The V call is TRBV10-1, the J call TRBJ1-5; unclear D gene. This CDR3 comprises 12 residues. The germline CDR1 and CDR2 sequences are WNHNN and SYGVQD (reference sequence). Trimming stripped 9 bases from V and 4 bases from J, with 10 bases between. As DNA, the CDR3 is TGCGCCAGTGGGTTTGGGAATCAGCCCCAGCATTTT. Amino acids: CASGFGNQPQHF.

The CDR3 region is CASSSRLAGGSDEQYF. CDR3 coding DNA: TGTGCCAGCAGCTCTCGACTAGCGGGGGGGAGCGACGAGCAGTACTTC. V is TRBV7-2 and J is TRBJ2-7; 14 bases map to TRBD2. Germline V CDR1 and CDR2: SGHTA, FQGNSA. The CDR3 spans 16 residues. The V segment lost 4 bases and the J segment 5 bases; nucleotides outside the gene matches: 7.

As to this clone: In the same sample, other DNA sequences code for this CDR3. V and J are TRBV27 and TRBJ2-5; D might be TRBD1 (6 bases). There are 13 residues in the CDR3. The V gene's germline CDR1 is MNHEY and CDR2 SMNVEV (reference sequence). Between the trimmed V and J ends, which lost 2 bases and 5 bases, there was a span of 9 bases. The CDR3, as DNA: TGTGCCAGCAGTTTACAGGGGCGCGAGACCCAGTACTTC. Translation: CASSLQGRETQYF.

The DNA of the CDR3 is TGTGCCAGCAGCTCCGGACAGCTTTCCTACGAGCAGTACTTC. Its protein is CASSSGQLSYEQYF. The gene calls are TRBV7-9 and TRBJ2-7; D perhaps matches TRBD1 (6 bases). This CDR3 comprises 14 residues. V was pared by 4 bases and J by 1 base, with 11 bases between. Germline CDR1 SEHNR, CDR2 FQNEAQ (reference sequence).

This clone is a singleton in its sample. The chain has TRBV5-1 and TRBJ1-2, with unresolved D. This CDR3 has 14 amino acids. V lost 5 bases, J lost 1 base, and 12 bases lay in between. Germline assignment: CDR1 SGHRS and CDR2 YFSETQ. Written as DNA, the CDR3 is TGCGCCAGCAGGGACGGAGAACTTAACTATGGCTACACCTTC. This gives the protein CASRDGELNYGYTF. Supplemented by reference TRBV5-1 and TRBJ1-2, the full variable domain reads KAGVTQTPRYLIKTRGQQVTLSCSPISGHRSVSWYQQTPGQGLQFLFEYFSETQRNKGNFPGRFSGRQFSNSRSEMNVSTLELGDSALYLCASRDGELNYGYTFGSGTRLTVV.

The chain is built from TRBV11-2 and TRBJ2-5, with D perhaps being TRBD1 or TRBD2 (5 bases each). This CDR3 comprises 18 residues. Trimming pared 5 bases from V and 9 bases from J, leaving 31 bases between. Per the germline V gene, CDR1 is SGHAT and CDR2 is FQNNGV. CDR3 nucleotide sequence: TGTGCCAGCAGCACCCGATGTTCTCCCGGTAACAAGAGAGGGGCCCAGTACTTC. Its translation is CASSTRCSPGNKRGAQYF. Filled out from reference TRBV11-2 and TRBJ2-5, the complete variable domain reads EAGVAQSPRYKIIEKRQSVAFWCNPISGHATLYWYQQILGQGPKLLIQFQNNGVVDDSQLPKDRFSAERLKGVDSTLKIQPAKLEDSAVYLCASSTRCSPGNKRGAQYFGPGTRLLVL.

Worth noting for this clone: The sample contains more than one DNA sequence encoding this CDR3. The V gene is TRBV18, the J gene TRBJ2-7, with TRBD2 matching over 8 bases. CDR3 length: 13 residues. Germline V gives CDR1 KGHSH, CDR2 LQKENI. J gave up 3 bases and V 5 bases, and 3 bases lay outside the gene matches. The CDR3 DNA sequence: TGTGCCAGCTCAAGGAGCGGGAGCTACGAGCAGTACTTC. Amino acids: CASSRSGSYEQYF.

The CDR3 is CASSKWDRGSNSPLHF. CDR3 in DNA: TGTGCCAGCAGCAAGTGGGACAGGGGGAGTAATTCACCCCTCCACTTT. This chain connects TRBV21-1 to TRBJ1-6; the table names TRBD1, a call not compared with the DNA. TRBV21-1 is assigned pseudogene status. The CDR3 runs 16 residues.

The genes are TRBV27 and TRBJ2-2, with D unresolved. From germline, CDR1 is MNHEY and CDR2 SMNVEV (reference sequence). The ends were cut back, 7 bases at V and 3 bases at J, with 9 bases in the middle. CDR3 size: 13 residues. Here the CDR3 DNA reads TGTGCCAGCACTCGGTCGTACACCGGGGAGCTGTTTTTT. Translating it yields CASTRSYTGELFF.

About this clone itself: One junction end does not reproduce the germline sequence, and a read error may be involved. The rearrangement uses TRBV7-7 and TRBJ2-1; D call uncertain. The CDR3 runs to 15 residues. Germline CDR1 is SSHAT and CDR2 is FNYEAQ (reference sequence). Here the CDR3 DNA reads TGTGCTAGCAGCGCCGTCGGGCTCCATTACAATGAGCAGTTCTTC. Translating gives CASSAVGLHYNEQFF.

This chain connects TRBV6-5 to TRBJ1-2; no reliable D call. This CDR3 is built from 14 residues. V gave up 5 bases and J gave up 5 bases, with 15 bases separating them. Germline-derived CDR1 and CDR2 are MNHEY and SVGAGI. CDR3 sequence reads: CASSPAPSVYGYTF. DNA of the CDR3: TGTGCCAGCAGTCCAGCTCCGTCCGTGTATGGCTACACCTTC.

The J gene is TRBJ1-2, the V gene TRBV19, with 11 nucleotides matching TRBD1. V lost 6 bases to trimming and J lost 4 bases; unmatched junction nucleotides: 10. The length of the CDR3 is 16 residues. CDR1 is LNHDA, CDR2 SQIVND, per germline (reference sequence). The CDR3 DNA sequence: TGTGCCAGTAGCCCTTCCCGGGGACAGGGGGTCTATGGCTACACCTTC. It codes for CASSPSRGQGVYGYTF. Looking up the rest from reference TRBV19 and TRBJ1-2 gives the full variable domain: DGGITQSPKYLFRKEGQNVTLSCEQNLNHDAMYWYRQDPGQGLRLIYYSQIVNDFQKGDIAEGYSVSREKKESFPLTVTSAQKNPTAFYLCASSPSRGQGVYGYTFGSGTRLTVV.

As concerns this clone: The sample carries other DNA sequences with the same CDR3. The genes are TRBV2 and TRBJ2-2; no firm D call. Germline CDR1 is SNHLY and CDR2 is FYNNEI. The CDR3 is 13 amino acids. The ends were cut back, 1 base at V and 4 bases at J, with 4 bases in the middle. CDR3 DNA sequence: TGTGCCAGCAGTGAAGGGCCCACCGGGGAGCTGTTTTTT. The encoded protein is CASSEGPTGELFF. Variable domain in full (rest from reference TRBV2 and TRBJ2-2): EPEVTQTPSHQVTQMGQEVILRCVPISNHLYFYWYRQILGQKVEFLVSFYNNEISEKSEIFDDQFSVERPDGSNFTLKIRSTKLEDSAMYFCASSEGPTGELFFGEGSRLTVL.

The chain carries TRBV18 and TRBJ2-3; D unresolved. Trimming pared 3 bases from V and 4 bases from J, leaving 11 bases between. CDR1 is KGHSH, CDR2 LQKENI, per germline. CDR3 length: 14 residues. The CDR3 DNA reads TGTGCCAGCTCACCGTTAGAAGGACCAGATACGCAGTATTTT. Amino acid sequence: CASSPLEGPDTQYF.

With regard to this clone: The junction departs from the called germline gene at one end, perhaps through a read error. The chain uses TRBV27 and TRBJ2-3; 8 bases match TRBD1. The CDR3 spans 12 residues. In germline, CDR1 is MNHEY, CDR2 SMNVEV (reference sequence). CDR3 in amino acids: CASSRPGTGLHF. The CDR3 DNA follows: TGTGCCAGCAGTCGACCCGGGACAGGCCTCCATTTT.

About this clone: Additional DNA sequences in this sample encode the identical CDR3. The V gene is TRBV6-5, the J gene TRBJ1-1; no reliable D call. CDR3 length equals 13 residues. The V gene lost 0 bases and the J gene lost 4 bases, with 6 bases spanning the gap. The germline CDR1 and CDR2 sequences are MNHEY and SVGAGI. CDR3 sequence reads: CASSYSTRTEAFF. In nucleotides, the CDR3 is TGTGCCAGCAGTTACTCTACTCGCACTGAAGCTTTCTTT.

The chain couples TRBV6-1 to TRBJ2-5; a possible D gene is TRBD1 (5 bases). The CDR3 contains 15 residues. Germline V gene data show CDR1 as MNHNS and CDR2 as SASEGT. Trimming removed 5 bases from V and 2 bases from J, with 15 bases in between. The CDR3 spells CASSFRTPSQETQYF. The CDR3 bases are TGTGCCAGCAGTTTCCGGACACCTTCTCAAGAGACCCAGTACTTC.